One T cell receptor beta chain is described in this entry. The antigen remains undetermined. This record belongs to a study of T-cell reconstitution after alpha-beta-depleted transplantation in children. CDR1 SGHRS and CDR2 YFSETQ come from the germline V gene. The junction had 6 bases not matched to a gene; V was cut back by 4 bases and J by 1 base. The CDR3 runs to 16 residues. A library of TCRbeta sequences, prepared with unique molecular identifiers, was generated. Each CDR3 protein is one row after TCRdb ran MiXCR on the PCR reads. Of 130,000 to 150,000 distinct CDR3 sequences in the sample, 8.8% were seen once. Overall study results and limits: Approximately two months post-transplant, alpha-beta T cells reportedly originated from several hundred expanded graft clones.

The sequence was collected from a female patient between 2 and 10 years old who had a stem cell transplant for congenital amegakaryocytic thrombocytopenia, so the T cells may come from the graft donor. This chain links TRBV5-1 with TRBJ2-2; 8 nucleotides line up with TRBD1. Sequences were derived from PBMCs, mostly from graft donor cells, sampled 180 days after TCRalphabeta/CD19-depleted stem cell transplant. This CDR3 reads CASSATGGRNTGELFF. The CDR3 coding sequence is TGCGCCAGCAGCGCAACAGGGGGAAGGAACACCGGGGAGCTGTTTTTT.